This T cell receptor beta chain appears in the sequencing data of a study of blood T cell repertoires in COVID-19 (TCRdb year 2020). About the study as a whole: Recovered participants in ImmuneRACE Cohort 3 were defined as having two consecutive negative NP/OP PCR tests, clearance from a healthcare professional, or resolution of symptoms. The material from the prospective study consisted of cDNA or gDNA derived from T cells, B-cell-depleted T cells, or PBMCs. The dataset comprised deeply sampled blood TCRbeta repertoires from subjects exposed to, actively infected with, or recovered from COVID-19. The repertoires were released in a freely available public database meant as a resource for research on the immune response to SARS-CoV-2. The samples were drawn from the first 160 participants of the ongoing ImmuneRACE study and from 1,254 subjects provided by 6 global collaborators. HLA class I and class II types, where available, came from metadata supplied by the sample provider rather than from assay-based typing. Samples from collaborators originated in the United States, Italy and Spain and spanned both the acute and convalescent phases of COVID-19. Sample metadata almost always included a de-identified subject ID, COVID-19 status, age in years and sex. What the study reported, not specific to this receptor: The amount of clinical and demographic metadata varied by source and participant and was provided uncurated.

TCRbeta CDR3 regions were amplified from genomic DNA by means of the immunoSEQ Assay, a bias-controlled multiplex PCR. In the paper's pipeline: Within the assay, amplification of reference gene primers was used to estimate how many nucleated cells each sample contained. To quantify the absolute abundance of each unique TCRbeta CDR3 rearrangement, sequence reads were collapsed and filtered. For each sample, productive Simpson clonality was calculated by taking the square root of Simpson's diversity index across productive rearrangements. The table was pulled from immuneACCESS by TCRdb, which kept in-frame rearrangements only. Such tables lose some clones; where checked, under half of the loss comes from unresolved V genes, and the rest has no known cause. Clonal size and the V and J genes are those of that table, whereas D and trimming came from the DNA. This sample holds a few hundred thousand clones; roughly 91% were observed only once. The ten top clones hold 7% to 7.5% of the sample.

A remark on this clone: Its antigen specificity is not known. No much larger clone exists at a distance of one base, and base qualities are not known.

Enrolling through a virtual design, the prospective study's participants ranged in age from roughly 18 to 90 years and lived across about two dozen United States geographic areas. To assign participants to cohorts, the prospective study relied on clinical history that participants themselves reported in a screening survey and a study questionnaire. In the prospective study, whole blood, serum and a nasopharyngeal or oropharyngeal swab were collected from each participant by mobile phlebotomists. Participants in the prospective study had the option to provide additional blood draws and questionnaires over a roughly 2-month period. Before DNA extraction, blood samples from the prospective study were shipped at room temperature or frozen. V gives up 4 bases and J gives up 4 bases, and the segment between their germline ends measures 20 bases. Reading the germline V gene gives CDR1 SQVTM and CDR2 ANQGSEA. Counted from cysteine to phenylalanine, this CDR3 has 15 amino acids. The entry retains the CDR3 DNA only, 45 bases that are in frame from base 1.

The chain is made from TRBV29-1 and TRBJ2-7, with a weak D call of TRBD2 (6 bases match). This TCR derives from a man aged 25-45 years in a cohort exposed to, infected with or recovered from COVID-19 (not recorded which). Specimen: PBMCs or T cells enriched from blood (not recorded which). This receptor has the CDR3 CSVVGGDGDWYEQYF. The DNA sequence follows: TGCAGCGTTGTGGGGGGAGACGGGGACTGGTACGAGCAGTACTTC.